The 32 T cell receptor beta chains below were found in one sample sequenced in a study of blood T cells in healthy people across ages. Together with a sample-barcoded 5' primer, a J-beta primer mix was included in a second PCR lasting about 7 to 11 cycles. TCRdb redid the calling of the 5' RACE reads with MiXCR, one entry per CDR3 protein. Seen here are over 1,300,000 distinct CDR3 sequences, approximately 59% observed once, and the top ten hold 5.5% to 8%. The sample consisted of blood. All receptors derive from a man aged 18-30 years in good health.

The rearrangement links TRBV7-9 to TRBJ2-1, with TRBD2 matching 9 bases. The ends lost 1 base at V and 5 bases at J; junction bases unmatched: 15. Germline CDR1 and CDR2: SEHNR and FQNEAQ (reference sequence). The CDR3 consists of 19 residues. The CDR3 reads CASSLDSLAGCWPDNEQFF. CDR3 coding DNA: TGTGCCAGCAGCTTAGACTCGCTAGCGGGATGTTGGCCTGACAATGAGCAGTTCTTC.

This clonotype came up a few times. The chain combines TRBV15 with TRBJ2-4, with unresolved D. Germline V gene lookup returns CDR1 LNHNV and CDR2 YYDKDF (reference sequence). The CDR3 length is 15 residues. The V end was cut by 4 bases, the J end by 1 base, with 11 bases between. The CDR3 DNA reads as TGTGCCACCAGCACTATCGATAACGCCAAAAACATTCAGTACTTC. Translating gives CATSTIDNAKNIQYF.

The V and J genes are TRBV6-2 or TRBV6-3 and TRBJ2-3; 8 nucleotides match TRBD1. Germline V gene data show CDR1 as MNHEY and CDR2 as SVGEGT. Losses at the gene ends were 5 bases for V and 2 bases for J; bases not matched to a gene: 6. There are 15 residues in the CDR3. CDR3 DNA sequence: TGTGCCAGCAGTCAACGGACAGGGTCCACAGATACGCAGTATTTT. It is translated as CASSQRTGSTDTQYF.

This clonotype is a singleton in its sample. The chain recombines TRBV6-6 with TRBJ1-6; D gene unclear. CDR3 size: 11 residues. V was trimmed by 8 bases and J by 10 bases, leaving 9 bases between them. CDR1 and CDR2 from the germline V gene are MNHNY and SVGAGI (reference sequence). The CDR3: CASGTDSPLHF. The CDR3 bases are TGTGCCAGCGGCACTGACTCACCCCTCCACTTT.

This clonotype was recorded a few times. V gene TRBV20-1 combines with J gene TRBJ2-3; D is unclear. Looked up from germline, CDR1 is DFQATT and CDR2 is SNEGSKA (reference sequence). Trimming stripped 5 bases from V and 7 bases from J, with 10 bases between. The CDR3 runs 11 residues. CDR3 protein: CSARVGNTQYF. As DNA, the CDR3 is TGCAGTGCTCGAGTGGGGAATACGCAGTATTTT.

CDR3 region: CASSFLPGEQFF. The CDR3 DNA follows: TGTGCCAGCAGCTTCCTCCCGGGTGAGCAGTTCTTC. The chain carries TRBV7-9 and TRBJ2-1; D is uncertain. V gave up 3 bases and J gave up 9 bases, with 9 bases separating them. The CDR3 is 12 residues long. Germline CDR1 is SEHNR and CDR2 is FQNEAQ (reference sequence).

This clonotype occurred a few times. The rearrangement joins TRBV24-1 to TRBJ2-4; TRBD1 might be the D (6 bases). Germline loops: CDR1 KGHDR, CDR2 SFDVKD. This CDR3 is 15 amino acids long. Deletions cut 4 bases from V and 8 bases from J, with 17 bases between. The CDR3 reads CATSDLRDTQDIQYF. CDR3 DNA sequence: TGTGCCACCAGTGACTTAAGGGACACCCAGGACATTCAGTACTTC.

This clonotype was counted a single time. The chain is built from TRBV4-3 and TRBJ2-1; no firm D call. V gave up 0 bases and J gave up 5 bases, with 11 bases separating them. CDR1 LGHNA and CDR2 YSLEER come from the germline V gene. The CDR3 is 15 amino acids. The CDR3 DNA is TGCGCCAGCAGCCAAGATGCGGATTCCCACAATGAGCAGTTCTTC. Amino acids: CASSQDADSHNEQFF.

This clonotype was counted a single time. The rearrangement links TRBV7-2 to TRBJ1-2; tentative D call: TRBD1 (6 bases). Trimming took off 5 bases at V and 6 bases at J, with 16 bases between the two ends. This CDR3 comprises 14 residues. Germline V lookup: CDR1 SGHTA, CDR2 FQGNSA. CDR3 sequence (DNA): TGTGCCAGCAGCCCCGGGGCAGGGGTACATGGCTACACCTTC. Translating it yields CASSPGAGVHGYTF. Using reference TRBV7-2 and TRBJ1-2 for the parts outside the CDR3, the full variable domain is GAGVSQSPSNKVTEKGKDVELRCDPISGHTALYWYRQSLGQGLEFLIYFQGNSAPDKSGLPSDRFSAERTGGSVSTLTIQRTQQEDSAVYLCASSPGAGVHGYTFGSGTRLTVV.

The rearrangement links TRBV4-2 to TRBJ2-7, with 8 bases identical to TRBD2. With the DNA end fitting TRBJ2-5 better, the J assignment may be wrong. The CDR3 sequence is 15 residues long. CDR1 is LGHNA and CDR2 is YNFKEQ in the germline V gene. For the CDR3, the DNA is TGTGCCAGCAGCGTTTTCGGGAGGGTTTTCGAGACCCAGTACTTC. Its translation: CASSVFGRVFETQYF.

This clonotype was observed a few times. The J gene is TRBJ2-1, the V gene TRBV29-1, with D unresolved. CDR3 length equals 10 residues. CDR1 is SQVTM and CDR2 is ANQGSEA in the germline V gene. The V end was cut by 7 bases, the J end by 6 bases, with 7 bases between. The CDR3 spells CSANANEQFF. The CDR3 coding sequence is TGCAGCGCGAACGCCAATGAGCAGTTCTTC.

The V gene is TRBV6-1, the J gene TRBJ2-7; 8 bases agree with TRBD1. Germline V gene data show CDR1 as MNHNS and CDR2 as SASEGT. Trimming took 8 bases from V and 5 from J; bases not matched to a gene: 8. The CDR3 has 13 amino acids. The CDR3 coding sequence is TGTGCCAGCGGCGGACAGGGTTTACACGAGCAGTACTTC. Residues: CASGGQGLHEQYF.

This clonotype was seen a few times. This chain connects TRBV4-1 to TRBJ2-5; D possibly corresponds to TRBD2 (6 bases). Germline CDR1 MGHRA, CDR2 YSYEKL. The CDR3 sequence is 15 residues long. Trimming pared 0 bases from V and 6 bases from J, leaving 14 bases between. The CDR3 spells CASSQEPGLWKTQYF. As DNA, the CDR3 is TGCGCCAGCAGCCAAGAGCCGGGACTTTGGAAGACCCAGTACTTC.

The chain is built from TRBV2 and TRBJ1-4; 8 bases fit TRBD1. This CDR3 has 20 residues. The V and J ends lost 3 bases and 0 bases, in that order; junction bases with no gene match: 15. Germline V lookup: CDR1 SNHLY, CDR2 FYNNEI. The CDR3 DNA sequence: TGTGCCAGCAGTGACCCACGGACAGGGTTGATATCGGCAACTAATGAAAAACTGTTTTTT. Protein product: CASSDPRTGLISATNEKLFF.

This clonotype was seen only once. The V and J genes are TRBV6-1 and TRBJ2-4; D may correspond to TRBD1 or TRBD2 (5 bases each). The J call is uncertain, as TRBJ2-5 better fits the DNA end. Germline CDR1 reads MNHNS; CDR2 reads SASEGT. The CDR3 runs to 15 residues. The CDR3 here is CASSDGAGGQETQYF. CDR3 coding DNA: TGTGCCAGCAGTGATGGGGCAGGAGGACAAGAGACCCAGTACTTC.

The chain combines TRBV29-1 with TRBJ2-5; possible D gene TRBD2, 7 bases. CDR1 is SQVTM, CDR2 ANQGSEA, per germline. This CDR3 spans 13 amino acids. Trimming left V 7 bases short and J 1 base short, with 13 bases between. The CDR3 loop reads CSAVGGAQETQYF. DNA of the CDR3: TGCAGCGCGGTGGGGGGGGCCCAAGAGACCCAGTACTTC.

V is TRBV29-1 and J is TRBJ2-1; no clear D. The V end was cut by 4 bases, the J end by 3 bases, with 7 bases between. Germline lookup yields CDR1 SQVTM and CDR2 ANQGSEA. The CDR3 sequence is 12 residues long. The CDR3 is CSVGPDYNEQFF. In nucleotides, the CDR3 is TGCAGCGTTGGGCCGGACTACAATGAGCAGTTCTTC.

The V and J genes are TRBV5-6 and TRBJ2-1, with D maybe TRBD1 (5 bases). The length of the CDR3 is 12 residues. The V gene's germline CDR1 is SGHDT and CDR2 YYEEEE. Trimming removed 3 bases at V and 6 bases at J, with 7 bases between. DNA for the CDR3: TGTGCCAGCAGCTGGACACGCAATGAGCAGTTCTTC. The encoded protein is CASSWTRNEQFF. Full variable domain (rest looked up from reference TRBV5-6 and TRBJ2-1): DAGVTQSPTHLIKTRGQQVTLRCSPKSGHDTVSWYQQALGQGPQFIFQYYEEEERQRGNFPDRFSGHQFPNYSSELNVNALLLGDSALYLCASSWTRNEQFFGPGTRLTVL.

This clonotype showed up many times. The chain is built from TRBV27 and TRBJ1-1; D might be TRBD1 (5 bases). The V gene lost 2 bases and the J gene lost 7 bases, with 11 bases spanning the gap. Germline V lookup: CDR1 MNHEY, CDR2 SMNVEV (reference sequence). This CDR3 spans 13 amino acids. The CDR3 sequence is CASSLQQASEAFF. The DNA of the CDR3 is TGTGCCAGCAGTTTACAACAGGCGAGTGAAGCTTTCTTT.

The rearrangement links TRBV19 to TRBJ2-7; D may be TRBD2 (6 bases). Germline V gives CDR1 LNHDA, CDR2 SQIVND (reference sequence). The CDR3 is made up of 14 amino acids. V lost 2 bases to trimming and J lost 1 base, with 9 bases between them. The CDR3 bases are TGTGCCAGTAGTATACTGGGGAGGTCCTACGAGCAGTACTTC. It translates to CASSILGRSYEQYF.

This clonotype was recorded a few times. CDR3 amino acids: CASSLLWGEETQYF. The CDR3 nucleotides are TGTGCCAGCAGCTTATTATGGGGGGAAGAGACCCAGTACTTC. The chain combines TRBV7-2 with TRBJ2-5, with D maybe TRBD2 (6 bases). This CDR3 is built from 14 residues. V was shortened by 2 bases and J by 3 bases, with 10 bases between the two germline ends. The germline V gene has CDR1 SGHTA and CDR2 FQGNSA.

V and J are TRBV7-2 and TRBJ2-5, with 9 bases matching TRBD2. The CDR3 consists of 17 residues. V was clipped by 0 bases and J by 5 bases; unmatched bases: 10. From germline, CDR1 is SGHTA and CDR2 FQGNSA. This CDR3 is CASSLAVVSGSYETQYF. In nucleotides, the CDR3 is TGTGCCAGCAGCTTAGCGGTCGTTAGCGGGAGCTATGAGACCCAGTACTTC.

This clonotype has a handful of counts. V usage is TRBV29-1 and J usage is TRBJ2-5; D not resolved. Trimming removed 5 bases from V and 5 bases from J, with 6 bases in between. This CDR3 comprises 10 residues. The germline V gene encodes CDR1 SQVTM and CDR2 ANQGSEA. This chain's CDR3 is CSVQFETQYF. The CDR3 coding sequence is TGCAGCGTTCAATTCGAGACCCAGTACTTC.

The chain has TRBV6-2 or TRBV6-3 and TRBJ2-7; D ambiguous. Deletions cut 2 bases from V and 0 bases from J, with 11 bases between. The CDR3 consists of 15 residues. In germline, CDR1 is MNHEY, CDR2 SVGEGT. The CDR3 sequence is CASSYPSRSSYEQYF. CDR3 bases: TGTGCCAGCAGTTACCCGAGTAGAAGCTCCTACGAGCAGTACTTC.

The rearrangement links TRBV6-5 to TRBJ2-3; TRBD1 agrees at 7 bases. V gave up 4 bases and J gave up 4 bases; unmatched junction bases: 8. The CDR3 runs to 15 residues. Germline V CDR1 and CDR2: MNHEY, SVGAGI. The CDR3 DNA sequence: TGTGCCAGCAGTTCCGGGACAGTAAGTTCAGATACGCAGTATTTT. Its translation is CASSSGTVSSDTQYF.

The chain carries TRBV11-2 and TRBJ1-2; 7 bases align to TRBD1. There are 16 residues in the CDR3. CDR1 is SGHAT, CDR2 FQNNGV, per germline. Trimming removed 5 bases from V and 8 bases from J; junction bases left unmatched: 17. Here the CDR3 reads CASSLGRQGVIGGYTF. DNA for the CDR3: TGTGCCAGCAGCCTCGGAAGACAGGGTGTTATAGGAGGCTACACCTTC.

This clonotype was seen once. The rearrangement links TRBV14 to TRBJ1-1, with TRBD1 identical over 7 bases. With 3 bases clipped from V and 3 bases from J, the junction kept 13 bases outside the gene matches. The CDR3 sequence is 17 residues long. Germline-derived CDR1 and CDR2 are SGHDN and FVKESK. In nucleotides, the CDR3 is TGTGCCAGCAGCCATAGGGGGACAGCCTTTAGGTACACTGAAGCTTTCTTT. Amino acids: CASSHRGTAFRYTEAFF.

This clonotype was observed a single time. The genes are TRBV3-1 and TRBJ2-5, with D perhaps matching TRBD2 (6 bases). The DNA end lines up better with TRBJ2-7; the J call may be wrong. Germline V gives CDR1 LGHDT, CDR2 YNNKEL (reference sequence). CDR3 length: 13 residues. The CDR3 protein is CASSQPGTREQYF. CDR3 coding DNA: TGTGCCAGCAGCCAACCCGGGACTCGCGAGCAGTACTTC.

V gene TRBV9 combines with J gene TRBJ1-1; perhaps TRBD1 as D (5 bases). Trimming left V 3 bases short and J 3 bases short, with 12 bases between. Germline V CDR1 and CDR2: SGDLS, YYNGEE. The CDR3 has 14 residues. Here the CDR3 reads CASSASGDYTEAFF. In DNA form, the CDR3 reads TGTGCCAGCAGCGCCTCGGGGGATTACACTGAAGCTTTCTTT.

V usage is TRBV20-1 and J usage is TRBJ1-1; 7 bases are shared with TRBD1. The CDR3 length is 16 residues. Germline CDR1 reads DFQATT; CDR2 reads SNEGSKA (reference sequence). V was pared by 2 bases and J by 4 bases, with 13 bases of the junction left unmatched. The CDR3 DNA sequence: TGCAGTGCTAGATCGACAGGGTTTGTTCGGGGCACTGAAGCTTTCTTT. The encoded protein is CSARSTGFVRGTEAFF.

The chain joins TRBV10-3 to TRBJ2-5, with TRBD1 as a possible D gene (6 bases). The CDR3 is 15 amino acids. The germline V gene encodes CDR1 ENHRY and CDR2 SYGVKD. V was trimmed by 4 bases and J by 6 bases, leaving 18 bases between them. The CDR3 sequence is CAISASQGGYQTQYF. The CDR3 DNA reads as TGTGCCATCAGTGCATCGCAAGGGGGTTACCAGACCCAGTACTTC.

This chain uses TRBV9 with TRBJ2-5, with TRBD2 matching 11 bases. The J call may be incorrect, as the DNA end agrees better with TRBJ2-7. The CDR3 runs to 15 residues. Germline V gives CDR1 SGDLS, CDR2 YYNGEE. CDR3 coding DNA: TGTGCCAGCAGTGAACTAGCGGGAGAATCGTACGAGCAGTACTTC. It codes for CASSELAGESYEQYF.